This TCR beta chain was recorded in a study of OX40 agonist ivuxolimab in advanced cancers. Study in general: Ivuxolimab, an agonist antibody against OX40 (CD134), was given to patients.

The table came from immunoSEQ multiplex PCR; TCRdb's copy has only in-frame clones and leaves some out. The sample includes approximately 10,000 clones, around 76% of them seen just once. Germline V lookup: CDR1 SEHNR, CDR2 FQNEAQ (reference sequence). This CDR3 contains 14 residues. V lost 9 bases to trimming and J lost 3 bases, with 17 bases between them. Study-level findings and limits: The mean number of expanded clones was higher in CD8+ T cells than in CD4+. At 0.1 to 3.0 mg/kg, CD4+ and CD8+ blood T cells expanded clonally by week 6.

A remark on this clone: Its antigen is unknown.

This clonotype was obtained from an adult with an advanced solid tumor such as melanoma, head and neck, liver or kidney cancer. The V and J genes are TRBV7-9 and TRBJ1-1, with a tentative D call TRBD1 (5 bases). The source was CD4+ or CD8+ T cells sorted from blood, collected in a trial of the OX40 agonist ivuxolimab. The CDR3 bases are TGTGCCAGTGCCATCAGGGTCGGAGACACTGAAGCTTTCTTT. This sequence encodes CASAIRVGDTEAFF. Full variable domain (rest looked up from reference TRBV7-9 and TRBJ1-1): DTGVSQNPRHKITKRGQNVTFRCDPISEHNRLYWYRQTLGQGPEFLTYFQNEAQLEKSRLLSDRFSAERPKGSFSTLEIQRTEQGDSAMYLCASAIRVGDTEAFFGQGTRLTVV.